This T cell receptor (beta chain) was captured in a study of identifying expanded T cells in peripheral blood (dated by TCRdb to the late 2010s). In the study overall: Separate aliquots of the same genomic DNA pool were sequenced to produce technical replicates, and four replicates were compared in pairs. Paper-wide results and their limitations: The authors expected that over much longer intervals, such as months to years, biological variance in healthy repertoires might increase even further. Across all healthy-donor time intervals, the beta-binomial model significantly lowered both the number of clones called differentially abundant and the false-positive rate. Variance in clone template counts between approximately two-week samples significantly increased with total template count across all healthy donors. The binomial model flagged roughly 1.2 differentially abundant clones between technical replicates but roughly 15 over two weeks and 18 to 20 over about 4 weeks.

Comment on this clone: The antigen it binds to is not known. Per-nucleotide qualities are absent, and no much larger clonotype sits a single base away.

As encoded in the germline V gene (reference sequence), CDR1 is SEHNR while CDR2 is FQNEAQ. The cysteine opens and the phenylalanine closes a CDR3 of 14 amino acids. This entry keeps only the CDR3 DNA: 42 bases, framed from base 1. V trim: 3 bases; J trim: 6 bases; unmatched bases: 3. During the collection period, no immune events, such as infections, were documented for the healthy donors. To calibrate time-dependent variance in a beta-binomial model of T-cell clone differential abundance, blood repertoires from healthy donors were used as a training cohort. There were some 10 healthy donors in the training cohort, of whom 3 were female and 7 were male. An age range of about 29 to 65 years, with an average of 43 years, was recorded for the donors. Whole blood from each healthy donor was obtained from a commercial supplier and was collected at three time points two to three weeks apart. For immunosequencing, genomic DNA was extracted from unsorted whole blood.

TCRbeta CDR3 regions were profiled by bias-controlled multiplex PCR amplification of genomic DNA with the immunoSEQ Assay. As for the original processing: To quantify the absolute abundance of each unique TCRbeta CDR3 region, the sequences were collapsed and filtered. Differential abundance was tested with two models: a binomial (Fisher-equivalent) model and a beta-binomial model that adds time-dependent variance fitted from healthy donors. Clones with fewer than 5 combined templates were removed, and differential abundance was called for clones with a Benjamini-Hochberg FDR below 0.01. Using the form v = (b*log(k)+a)^2, the beta-binomial variance was modeled as a function of the total template count across the two samples. Here the immuneACCESS table is served through TCRdb, limited to in-frame sequences with V and J called. Missing clones are a known gap in these copies; in checked studies unresolved V genes cover under half, and the rest lacks a known reason. Clone size and V and J calls were adopted from that table, with D and trimming inferred from the DNA. Here the sample has around 91,000 clones; about 87% occur a single time. 4% of the sample rests with the top ten.

The chain uses TRBV7-9 and TRBJ2-1, with 9 middle bases fitting TRBD2. This sequence originates from a person between 18 and 75 years old in good health. The sequencing input was blood. The CDR3 reads CASSFHSGSNEQFF. The sequence in DNA is TGTGCCAGCAGCTTTCATAGCGGGAGCAATGAGCAGTTCTTC. Here the CDR3 is joined to the reference TRBV7-9 and TRBJ2-1 genes, and the full variable domain is: DTGVSQNPRHKITKRGQNVTFRCDPISEHNRLYWYRQTLGQGPEFLTYFQNEAQLEKSRLLSDRFSAERPKGSFSTLEIQRTEQGDSAMYLCASSFHSGSNEQFFGPGTRLTVL.